The 24 T cell receptor beta chains listed next were all sequenced from one sample in a study of Tregs in tolerant kidney transplant recipients. Method: immunoSEQ multiplex PCR; TCRdb's copy keeps in-frame clones and lacks some. This table holds roughly 66,000 clones, more than 90% found once. This specimen was CD8+ T cells from blood, taken before the transplant. The source of these receptors is a human donor who received a combined kidney and bone marrow transplant.

This clone was found once. The chain joins TRBV2 to TRBJ2-1; no clear D. The V end lost 0 bases, the J end lost 4 bases, and 16 bases lay between the germline ends. The CDR3 is 17 residues long. CDR1 SNHLY and CDR2 FYNNEI come from the germline V gene. The DNA of the CDR3 is TGTGCCAGCAGTGAAGCGCTGGGCTTTCCTGGTTACAATGAGCAGTTCTTC. Translated: CASSEALGFPGYNEQFF.

V is TRBV9 and J is TRBJ2-5; 15 positions agree with TRBD2. With V trimmed by 3 bases and J by 4 bases, 10 bases remained unmatched. The germline CDR1 and CDR2 sequences are SGDLS and YYNGEE. This CDR3 contains 18 residues. The CDR3 DNA reads TGTGCCAGCAGCGGCGGACTAGCGGGAGGGCCGGCGGGAGAGACCCAGTACTTC. This sequence encodes CASSGGLAGGPAGETQYF.

This clone has a handful of counts. The chain has TRBV9 and TRBJ1-2, with TRBD1 as a possible D gene (5 bases). Germline loops: CDR1 SGDLS, CDR2 YYNGEE. Trimming took off 3 bases at V and 5 bases at J, with 14 bases between the two ends. This CDR3 comprises 14 residues. The CDR3 DNA is TGTGCCAGCAGCGAAGATCAGGGTTCTTATGGCTACACCTTC. It specifies CASSEDQGSYGYTF.

The chain couples TRBV2 to TRBJ1-4; D is possibly TRBD1 (5 bases). Germline CDR1 is SNHLY and CDR2 is FYNNEI. Trimming left V 8 bases short and J 8 bases short, with 18 bases between. The length of the CDR3 is 14 residues. The CDR3 spells CASSEGYPLEKLFF. The CDR3 DNA sequence: TGTGCCAGCTCGGAGGGGTATCCTCTCGAAAAACTGTTTTTT.

Turning to this clone: Other DNA sequences of this sample code for an identical CDR3. V gene TRBV9 combines with J gene TRBJ1-2; 7 bases fit TRBD1. Trimming took 0 bases from V and 8 from J; bases not matched to a gene: 4. There are 13 residues in the CDR3. Germline lookup yields CDR1 SGDLS and CDR2 YYNGEE. The CDR3 DNA reads as TGTGCCAGCAGCGTAGGACAGGGTTACGGCTACACCTTC. Encoded protein: CASSVGQGYGYTF.

The genes are TRBV6-6 and TRBJ2-7; maybe TRBD2 (5 bases). Deletions cut 2 bases from V and 2 bases from J, with 13 bases between. In germline, CDR1 is MNHNY, CDR2 SVGAGI (reference sequence). CDR3 length: 15 amino acids. CDR3 residues: CASSYPRAEPYEQYF. The CDR3 DNA is TGTGCCAGCAGTTACCCGAGGGCAGAGCCCTACGAGCAGTACTTC.

The V and J genes are TRBV9 and TRBJ1-1; no firm D call. This CDR3 has 13 amino acids. CDR1 and CDR2 (germline): SGDLS, YYNGEE. V was pared by 3 bases and J by 5 bases, with 11 bases between. The CDR3 DNA is TGTGCCAGCAGCGCTGGGAGTGAGACTGAAGCTTTCTTT. This gives the protein CASSAGSETEAFF.

The chain joins TRBV7-9 to TRBJ1-1, with 7 bases identical to TRBD1. This CDR3 is 13 amino acids long. Germline loops: CDR1 SEHNR, CDR2 FQNEAQ (reference sequence). V dropped 5 bases and J dropped 6; count of bases not matched to a gene: 6. The CDR3 loop is CASSQQGFPEAFF. The CDR3 DNA reads TGTGCCAGCAGCCAACAGGGGTTCCCTGAAGCTTTCTTT.

This clone has only a few counts. The rearrangement joins TRBV7-6 to TRBJ2-7; 11 bases match TRBD2. J lost 4 bases, V lost 1 base, and 3 bases had no gene match. In germline, CDR1 is SGHVS, CDR2 FNYEAQ. The CDR3 contains 15 residues. The CDR3 coding sequence is TGTGCCAGCAGCTTAGGAACTAGCGGGAGTTACGAGCAGTACTTC. The encoded protein is CASSLGTSGSYEQYF.

This chain links TRBV27 with TRBJ2-5, with 9 bases lining up with TRBD1. The germline V gene has CDR1 MNHEY and CDR2 SMNVEV (reference sequence). The V gene end was trimmed by 4 bases and the J gene end by 0 bases; junction bases not matched to a gene: 12. The CDR3 contains 18 residues. The CDR3, as DNA: TGTGCCAGCAGTTACCTAACCGGGACAGGGCCGTACCAAGAGACCCAGTACTTC. This translates into CASSYLTGTGPYQETQYF.

V is TRBV7-9 and J is TRBJ1-2; D is uncertain. Trimming removed 5 bases from V and 5 bases from J, with 9 bases in between. Germline assignment: CDR1 SEHNR and CDR2 FQNEAQ (reference sequence). CDR3 length: 12 amino acids. CDR3 sequence reads: CASSVTSYGYTF. For the CDR3, the DNA is TGTGCCAGCAGCGTGACATCTTATGGCTACACCTTC.

This clone occurred once. This chain uses TRBV13 with TRBJ1-2, with a weak D call TRBD1 (5 bases). V shed 0 bases and J shed 8 bases, with 13 bases lying between them. Germline V gene lookup returns CDR1 PRHDT and CDR2 FYEKMQ (reference sequence). This CDR3 has 14 amino acids. CDR3 DNA sequence: TGTGCCAGCAGCTTAGGAAGACAGCCCGGGGGCTACACCTTC. Protein: CASSLGRQPGGYTF.

This CDR3 reads CASSSQGNHEQYF. DNA of the CDR3: TGTGCCAGCAGCTCCCAGGGTAATCACGAGCAGTACTTC. The chain is built from TRBV13 and TRBJ2-7; possibly TRBD1 for D (5 bases). Germline V gene sequence: CDR1 PRHDT, CDR2 FYEKMQ (reference sequence). The CDR3 runs 13 residues. V lost 4 bases to trimming and J lost 5 bases, with 12 bases between them.

The gene calls are TRBV18 and TRBJ2-7; the match to TRBD2 covers 10 bases. The CDR3 extends over 17 amino acids. CDR1 is KGHSH, CDR2 LQKENI, per germline. J gave up 6 bases and V 3 bases, and 14 bases lay outside the gene matches. The CDR3 region has the DNA TGTGCCAGCTCACCCAGGCTAGCGGGAGTCATTCCTCCCGAGCAGTACTTC. This codes for CASSPRLAGVIPPEQYF.

The genes are TRBV7-6 and TRBJ2-1; TRBD2 is a possible D gene (6 bases). The V gene lost 3 bases and the J gene lost 5 bases, with 8 bases spanning the gap. The CDR3 consists of 13 residues. Germline loops: CDR1 SGHVS, CDR2 FNYEAQ. The CDR3 nucleotides read TGTGCCAGCAGCTTTGGCGGGGACAATGAGCAGTTCTTC. Translated, it gives CASSFGGDNEQFF.

This chain joins TRBV30 and TRBJ1-1; D is unresolved. V lost 6 bases, J lost 4 bases, and 15 bases lay in between. The CDR3 runs 13 residues. The V gene's germline CDR1 is GTSNPN and CDR2 SVGIG (reference sequence). This CDR3 reads CACSQLGSTEAFF. For the CDR3, the DNA is TGTGCCTGCTCACAGCTTGGGAGCACTGAAGCTTTCTTT.

The genes are TRBV19 and TRBJ1-2, with D perhaps matching TRBD1 (5 bases). Germline values: CDR1 LNHDA, CDR2 SQIVND (reference sequence). Deletions cut 6 bases from V and 3 bases from J, with 11 bases between. The CDR3 has 13 amino acids. The CDR3 DNA follows: TGTGCCAGTAGATTGGCAGGGTACTATGGCTACACCTTC. Its translation: CASRLAGYYGYTF.

The CDR3 reads CASMVGSGITYEQYF. The CDR3 DNA reads as TGCGCCAGCATGGTGGGTAGCGGGATAACCTACGAGCAGTACTTC. The chain recombines TRBV5-1 with TRBJ2-7; 8 bases match TRBD2. The V gene's germline CDR1 is SGHRS and CDR2 YFSETQ. The CDR3 is made up of 15 amino acids. V shed 6 bases, J shed 2 bases, and the junction held 10 bases outside the gene matches. Drawing the rest from reference TRBV5-1 and TRBJ2-7, the complete variable domain is KAGVTQTPRYLIKTRGQQVTLSCSPISGHRSVSWYQQTPGQGLQFLFEYFSETQRNKGNFPGRFSGRQFSNSRSEMNVSTLELGDSALYLCASMVGSGITYEQYFGPGTRLTVT.

This chain links TRBV13 with TRBJ2-7; possibly TRBD1 for D (6 bases). The germline V gene encodes CDR1 PRHDT and CDR2 FYEKMQ (reference sequence). The CDR3 spans 15 residues. V was trimmed by 0 bases and J by 1 base, leaving 10 bases between them. CDR3 sequence (DNA): TGTGCCAGCAGCTTAGGAGGACAGAAATCCTACGAGCAGTACTTC. Amino acids: CASSLGGQKSYEQYF.

The chain combines TRBV7-9 with TRBJ2-3; 7 bases match TRBD2. V was pared by 3 bases and J by 0 bases, with 0 bases of the junction left unmatched. The germline V gene encodes CDR1 SEHNR and CDR2 FQNEAQ (reference sequence). The CDR3 length is 14 residues. The CDR3 protein is CASSFSGSTDTQYF. The CDR3 bases are TGTGCCAGCAGCTTTAGCGGGAGCACAGATACGCAGTATTTT.

A remark on this clone: An end of the junction differs from the germline gene, which may be a read error. The same CDR3 arises from other DNA sequences in this sample as well. The rearrangement links TRBV9 to TRBJ1-6; 7 positions match TRBD1. Germline V lookup: CDR1 SGDLS, CDR2 YYNGEE. The CDR3 covers 14 residues. The CDR3 DNA reads as TGTGCCAGCAGAACAGGGGACCATAATTCCCCCCTCCACTTT. This translates into CASRTGDHNSPLHF.

The rearrangement joins TRBV2 to TRBJ2-3, with TRBD2 as a possible D gene (6 bases). V was shortened by 6 bases and J by 6 bases, with 7 bases between the two germline ends. Germline lookup yields CDR1 SNHLY and CDR2 FYNNEI. This CDR3 has 11 amino acids. The CDR3, as DNA: TGTGCCAGCAGCGCGGGGGATACGCAGTATTTT. It encodes CASSAGDTQYF. Looking up the rest from reference TRBV2 and TRBJ2-3 gives the full variable domain: EPEVTQTPSHQVTQMGQEVILRCVPISNHLYFYWYRQILGQKVEFLVSFYNNEISEKSEIFDDQFSVERPDGSNFTLKIRSTKLEDSAMYFCASSAGDTQYFGPGTRLTVL.

The chain links TRBV29-1 to TRBJ2-5; TRBD1 agrees at 9 bases. This CDR3 is built from 16 residues. J gave up 4 bases and V 8 bases, and 17 bases lay outside the gene matches. The V gene's germline CDR1 is SQVTM and CDR2 ANQGSEA. The CDR3 sequence: CSSTVLGDRVGETQYF. Written as DNA, the CDR3 is TGCAGCTCTACTGTACTCGGGGACAGGGTAGGAGAGACCCAGTACTTC.

This chain joins TRBV5-6 and TRBJ1-6; D is undetermined. V lost 2 bases and J lost 6, with 12 bases in between. The CDR3 has 15 amino acids. Germline V lookup: CDR1 SGHDT, CDR2 YYEEEE. The CDR3 region has the DNA TGTGCCAGCAGCTTTGGAACAGTCTTTAATTCACCCCTCCACTTT. Amino acids: CASSFGTVFNSPLHF.